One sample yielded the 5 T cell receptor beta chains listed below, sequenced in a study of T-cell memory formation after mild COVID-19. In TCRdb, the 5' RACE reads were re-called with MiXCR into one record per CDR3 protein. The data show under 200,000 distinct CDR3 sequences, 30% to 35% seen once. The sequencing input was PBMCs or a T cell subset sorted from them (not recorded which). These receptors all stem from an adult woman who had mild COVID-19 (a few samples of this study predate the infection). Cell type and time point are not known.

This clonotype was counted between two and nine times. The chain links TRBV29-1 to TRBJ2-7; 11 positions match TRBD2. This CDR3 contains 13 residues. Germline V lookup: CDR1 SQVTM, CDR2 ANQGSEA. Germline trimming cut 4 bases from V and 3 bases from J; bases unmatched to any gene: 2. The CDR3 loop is CSVGGLAVYEQYF. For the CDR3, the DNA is TGCAGCGTTGGGGGACTAGCGGTCTACGAGCAGTACTTC.

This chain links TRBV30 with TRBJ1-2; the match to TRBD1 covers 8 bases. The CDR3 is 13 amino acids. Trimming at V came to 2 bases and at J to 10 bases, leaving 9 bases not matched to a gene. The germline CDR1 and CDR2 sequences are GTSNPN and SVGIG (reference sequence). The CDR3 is CAWSRQGPTVYTF. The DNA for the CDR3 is TGTGCCTGGAGTAGACAGGGGCCTACGGTCTACACCTTC. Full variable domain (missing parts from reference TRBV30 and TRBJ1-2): SQTIHQWPATLVQPVGSPLSLECTVEGTSNPNLYWYRQAAGRGLQLLFYSVGIGQISSEVPQNLSASRPQDRQFILSSKKLLLSDSGFYLCAWSRQGPTVYTFGSGTRLTVV.

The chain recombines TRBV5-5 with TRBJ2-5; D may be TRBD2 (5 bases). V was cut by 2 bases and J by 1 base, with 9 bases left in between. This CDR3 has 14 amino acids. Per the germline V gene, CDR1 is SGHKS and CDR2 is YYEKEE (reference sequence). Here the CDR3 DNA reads TGTGCCAGCAGCTTCGGGGAGATCCAAGAGACCCAGTACTTC. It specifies CASSFGEIQETQYF.

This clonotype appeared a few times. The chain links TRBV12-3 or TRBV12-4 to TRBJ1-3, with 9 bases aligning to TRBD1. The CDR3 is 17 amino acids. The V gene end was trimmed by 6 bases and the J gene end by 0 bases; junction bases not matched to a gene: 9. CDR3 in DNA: TGTGCCAGCAGCCCAGTCACAGGGGGCGCCTCTGGAAACACCATATATTTT. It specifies CASSPVTGGASGNTIYF.

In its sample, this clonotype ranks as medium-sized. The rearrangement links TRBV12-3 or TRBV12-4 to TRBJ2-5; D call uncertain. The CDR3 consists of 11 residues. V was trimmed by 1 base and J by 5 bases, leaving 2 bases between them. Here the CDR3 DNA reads TGTGCCAGCAGTTTAGGCGAGACCCAGTACTTC. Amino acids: CASSLGETQYF.